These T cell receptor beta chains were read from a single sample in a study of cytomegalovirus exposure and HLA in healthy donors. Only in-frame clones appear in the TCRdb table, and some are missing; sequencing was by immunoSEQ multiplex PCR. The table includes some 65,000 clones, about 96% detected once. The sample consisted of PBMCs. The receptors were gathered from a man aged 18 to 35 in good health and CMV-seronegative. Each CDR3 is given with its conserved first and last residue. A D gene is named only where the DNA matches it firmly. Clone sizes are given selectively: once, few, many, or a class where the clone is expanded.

CDR3aa: CASSRGQGTGNTEAFF; CDR3nt: TGTGCCAGCAGCCGAGGACAGGGCACAGGGAACACTGAAGCTTTCTTT; j_gene: TRBJ1-1; d_gene: TRBD1; abundance: NA; v_gene: TRBV5-5
CDR3aa: CASSDRGLSGNTIYF; CDR3nt: TGTGCCAGCAGTGACAGGGGGCTCTCTGGAAACACCATATATTTT; j_gene: TRBJ1-3; d_gene: TRBD1; abundance: NA; v_gene: TRBV6-1
CDR3aa: CASTGGETQYF; CDR3nt: TGTGCCAGCACCGGCGGAGAGACCCAGTACTTC; j_gene: TRBJ2-5; d_gene: NA; abundance: NA; v_gene: TRBV6-1
CDR3aa: CASRLPGGPEAFF; CDR3nt: TGTGCCAGCCGACTACCCGGAGGGCCTGAAGCTTTCTTT; j_gene: TRBJ1-1; d_gene: NA; abundance: NA; v_gene: TRBV7-9
CDR3aa: CASSSGTAQKTQYF; CDR3nt: TGTGCCAGCAGTTCAGGGACAGCTCAGAAGACCCAGTACTTC; j_gene: TRBJ2-5; d_gene: TRBD1; abundance: once; v_gene: TRBV28
CDR3aa: CASTGMNTEAFF; CDR3nt: TGTGCCAGTACAGGGATGAACACTGAAGCTTTCTTT; j_gene: TRBJ1-1; d_gene: NA; abundance: NA; v_gene: TRBV19
CDR3aa: CASSPAGLSTDTQYF; CDR3nt: TGTGCCAGCAGCCCAGCGGGGCTGAGCACAGATACGCAGTATTTT; j_gene: TRBJ2-3; d_gene: TRBD2; abundance: NA; v_gene: TRBV9
CDR3aa: CASSLGAGGLQETQYF; CDR3nt: TGCGCCAGCAGCTTGGGTGCGGGAGGCCTCCAAGAGACCCAGTACTTC; j_gene: TRBJ2-5; d_gene: TRBD2; abundance: NA; v_gene: TRBV5-1
CDR3aa: CASSRQDQETQYF; CDR3nt: TGTGCCAGCAGTAGACAGGACCAAGAGACCCAGTACTTC; j_gene: TRBJ2-5; d_gene: NA; abundance: NA; v_gene: TRBV28
CDR3aa: CSVEDGTRVVEGYTF; CDR3nt: TGCAGCGTTGAAGATGGTACCCGAGTTGTAGAAGGCTACACCTTC; j_gene: TRBJ1-2; d_gene: NA; abundance: NA; v_gene: TRBV29-1
CDR3aa: CASSSGQANQPQHF; CDR3nt: TGTGCCAGCAGCTCGGGACAGGCCAATCAGCCCCAGCATTTT; j_gene: TRBJ1-5; d_gene: TRBD1; abundance: NA; v_gene: TRBV11-2
CDR3aa: CASSLWVFRGNTGELFF; CDR3nt: TGTGCCAGCAGCCTTTGGGTGTTCAGGGGAAACACCGGGGAGCTGTTTTTT; j_gene: TRBJ2-2; d_gene: NA; abundance: NA; v_gene: TRBV5-5
CDR3aa: CASSQDDRGTDTQYF; CDR3nt: TGCGCCAGCAGCCAAGATGACAGGGGAACAGATACGCAGTATTTT; j_gene: TRBJ2-3; d_gene: TRBD1; abundance: NA; v_gene: TRBV4-1
CDR3aa: CASSTGYGQPQHF; CDR3nt: TGTGCCAGCAGTACAGGGTATGGTCAGCCCCAGCATTTT; j_gene: TRBJ1-5; d_gene: NA; abundance: NA; v_gene: TRBV6-1
CDR3aa: CATLPTNKNTEAFF; CDR3nt: TGTGCCACCTTACCCACTAACAAGAACACTGAAGCTTTCTTT; j_gene: TRBJ1-1; d_gene: NA; abundance: NA; v_gene: TRBV18
CDR3aa: CASGRGEGRDYEQYF; CDR3nt: TGTGCTAGTGGTCGCGGCGAGGGGAGGGACTACGAGCAGTACTTC; j_gene: TRBJ2-7; d_gene: TRBD2; abundance: once; v_gene: TRBV12-5
CDR3aa: CASSTGQEQYF; CDR3nt: TGCGCCAGCAGCACCGGACAGGAGCAGTACTTC; j_gene: TRBJ2-7; d_gene: NA; abundance: NA; v_gene: TRBV5-1
CDR3aa: CASSLQGLSGNTIYF; CDR3nt: TGTGCCAGCAGCCTACAGGGCCTCTCTGGAAACACCATATATTTT; j_gene: TRBJ1-3; d_gene: NA; abundance: NA; v_gene: TRBV2
CDR3aa: CASSLSPNQPQHF; CDR3nt: TGTGCCAGCAGTTTATCCCCGAATCAGCCCCAGCATTTT; j_gene: TRBJ1-5; d_gene: NA; abundance: NA; v_gene: TRBV27
CDR3aa: CASKTGTDSYNEQFF; CDR3nt: TGTGCCAGCAAGACTGGGACAGACTCCTACAATGAGCAGTTCTTC; j_gene: TRBJ2-1; d_gene: TRBD1; abundance: NA; v_gene: TRBV27
CDR3aa: CASSQTGVPSGANVLTF; CDR3nt: TGCGCCAGCAGCCAGACAGGGGTCCCAAGTGGGGCCAACGTCCTGACTTTC; j_gene: TRBJ2-6; d_gene: TRBD1; abundance: NA; v_gene: TRBV5-1
CDR3aa: CASSPINQNTGELFF; CDR3nt: TGTGCCAGCAGTCCCATCAATCAGAACACCGGGGAGCTGTTTTTT; j_gene: TRBJ2-2; d_gene: NA; abundance: NA; v_gene: TRBV27
CDR3aa: CASTPPGRDHNEQFF; CDR3nt: TGCGCCAGCACCCCCCCGGGGAGGGACCACAATGAGCAGTTCTTC; j_gene: TRBJ2-1; d_gene: TRBD2; abundance: NA; v_gene: TRBV5-1
CDR3aa: CASSVQGSSSGNTIYF; CDR3nt: TGTGCCAGCAGCGTACAGGGGAGTTCTTCCGGAAACACCATATATTTT; j_gene: TRBJ1-3; d_gene: NA; abundance: NA; v_gene: TRBV9
CDR3aa: CAGSQDTTSYEQYF; CDR3nt: TGTGCCGGCAGCCAGGACACCACCTCCTACGAGCAGTACTTC; j_gene: TRBJ2-7; d_gene: NA; abundance: NA; v_gene: TRBV7-9
CDR3aa: CASTLTGLTSGANVLTF; CDR3nt: TGTGCCAGCACCTTGACAGGCCTTACTTCTGGGGCCAACGTCCTGACTTTC; j_gene: TRBJ2-6; d_gene: NA; abundance: NA; v_gene: TRBV11-2
CDR3aa: CASSLMARSSTDTQYF; CDR3nt: TGCGCCAGCAGCTTGATGGCCAGATCCAGCACAGATACGCAGTATTTT; j_gene: TRBJ2-3; d_gene: NA; abundance: NA; v_gene: TRBV5-1
CDR3aa: CASSSRGAETLKNGNQPQHF; CDR3nt: TGTGCCAGTAGTTCCCGTGGGGCGGAAACCCTCAAGAATGGCAATCAGCCCCAGCATTTT; j_gene: TRBJ1-5; d_gene: NA; abundance: NA; v_gene: TRBV19
CDR3aa: CASSQDPGGGKTDTQYF; CDR3nt: TGTGCCAGCAGCCAAGACCCGGGGGGCGGGAAAACAGATACGCAGTATTTT; j_gene: TRBJ2-3; d_gene: NA; abundance: NA; v_gene: TRBV4-2
CDR3aa: CASSIRDRGSRNQPQHF; CDR3nt: TGTGCCAGTAGTATACGGGACAGGGGATCTAGAAATCAGCCCCAGCATTTT; j_gene: TRBJ1-5; d_gene: TRBD1; abundance: NA; v_gene: TRBV19
CDR3aa: CASSPGDSKATYEQYF; CDR3nt: TGTGCCAGCTCACCCGGGGACAGTAAGGCGACTTACGAGCAGTACTTC; j_gene: TRBJ2-7; d_gene: TRBD1; abundance: NA; v_gene: TRBV18
CDR3aa: CAGTRSQGGEQYF; CDR3nt: TGTGCCGGTACACGCTCGCAGGGGGGCGAGCAGTACTTC; j_gene: TRBJ2-7; d_gene: NA; abundance: NA; v_gene: TRBV30
CDR3aa: CASSVGRGSGSVETQYF; CDR3nt: TGTGCCAGCAGCGTAGGAAGAGGGAGCGGGAGTGTGGAGACCCAGTACTTC; j_gene: TRBJ2-5; d_gene: TRBD2; abundance: NA; v_gene: TRBV9
CDR3aa: CASSLDGYGYTF; CDR3nt: TGTGCCAGCAGCTTAGACGGCTATGGCTACACCTTC; j_gene: TRBJ1-2; d_gene: NA; abundance: NA; v_gene: TRBV7-9
CDR3aa: CASSRSGQIVTEAFF; CDR3nt: TGCGCCAGCAGCCGTTCAGGACAGATAGTAACTGAAGCTTTCTTT; j_gene: TRBJ1-1; d_gene: NA; abundance: once; v_gene: TRBV4-1
CDR3aa: CASSKPDREGYEQYF; CDR3nt: TGTGCCAGCAGCAAACCTGACAGGGAAGGATACGAGCAGTACTTC; j_gene: TRBJ2-7; d_gene: TRBD1; abundance: NA; v_gene: TRBV5-6
CDR3aa: CASSDPRRDVNYGYTF; CDR3nt: TGTGCCAGCAGCGATCCTAGGAGGGATGTTAACTATGGCTACACCTTC; j_gene: TRBJ1-2; d_gene: NA; abundance: NA; v_gene: TRBV2
CDR3aa: CASSREQGASWNEQFF; CDR3nt: TGTGCCAGCAGCCGTGAACAGGGGGCCTCCTGGAATGAGCAGTTCTTC; j_gene: TRBJ2-1; d_gene: TRBD1; abundance: NA; v_gene: TRBV6-6
CDR3aa: CASSIQDRGSPLHF; CDR3nt: TGTGCCAGTAGTATTCAGGACAGGGGCTCACCCCTCCACTTT; j_gene: TRBJ1-6; d_gene: TRBD1; abundance: NA; v_gene: TRBV19
CDR3aa: CASSETGDGYTF; CDR3nt: TGTGCCAGCAGTGAGACAGGGGATGGCTACACCTTC; j_gene: TRBJ1-2; d_gene: TRBD1; abundance: NA; v_gene: TRBV2
CDR3aa: CASSIGSVTGITEAFF; CDR3nt: TGTGCCAGTAGTATAGGATCTGTGACAGGGATCACTGAAGCTTTCTTT; j_gene: TRBJ1-1; d_gene: TRBD1; abundance: NA; v_gene: TRBV19
CDR3aa: CASSPSGPGSFNSPLHF; CDR3nt: TGTGCCAGCAGCCCCTCTGGTCCGGGGAGTTTCAATTCACCCCTCCACTTT; j_gene: TRBJ1-6; d_gene: NA; abundance: once; v_gene: TRBV27
CDR3aa: CASSWSLRDTYNEQFF; CDR3nt: TGTGCCAGCAGCTGGTCTCTCCGGGACACCTACAATGAGCAGTTCTTC; j_gene: TRBJ2-1; d_gene: NA; abundance: NA; v_gene: TRBV5-4
CDR3aa: CASSGDRAATEAFF; CDR3nt: TGTGCCAGCAGCGGGGACAGGGCTGCCACTGAAGCTTTCTTT; j_gene: TRBJ1-1; d_gene: TRBD1; abundance: NA; v_gene: TRBV5-4
CDR3aa: CASSQGRDNEQFF; CDR3nt: TGTGCCAGCAGCCAAGGCAGGGACAATGAGCAGTTCTTC; j_gene: TRBJ2-1; d_gene: NA; abundance: NA; v_gene: TRBV14
CDR3aa: CASSYSDRGNTEAFF; CDR3nt: TGTGCCAGCAGTTACTCGGACAGAGGGAACACTGAAGCTTTCTTT; j_gene: TRBJ1-1; d_gene: NA; abundance: NA; v_gene: TRBV6-5